The next 18 T cell receptor beta chains were all read from a single sample in a study of T-cell memory formation after mild COVID-19. A single record per CDR3 protein comes from TCRdb applying MiXCR to the 5' RACE reads. This sample yields a few hundred thousand distinct CDR3 sequences, of which approximately 22% are seen a single time; over 20% belongs to the top ten. The material sequenced was PBMCs or a T cell subset sorted from them (not recorded which). These receptors came from a man aged 18 to 35 who had mild COVID-19 (a few samples of this study predate the infection). Cell type and time point are not known.

This clonotype was observed a few times. J is TRBJ2-2 and V is TRBV12-3 or TRBV12-4; tentative D call: TRBD1 (5 bases). The CDR3 is made up of 14 amino acids. The V end lost 6 bases, the J end lost 6 bases, and 14 bases lay between the germline ends. The CDR3 reads CASSRLRVPGELFF. CDR3 DNA sequence: TGTGCCAGCAGCAGACTCAGGGTTCCCGGGGAGCTGTTTTTT.

The chain carries TRBV29-1 and TRBJ2-1; D call uncertain. V gave up 4 bases and J gave up 9 bases, with 16 bases separating them. CDR1 and CDR2 (germline): SQVTM, ANQGSEA. The CDR3 has 13 residues. Here the CDR3 DNA reads TGCAGCGTTGTACCCCCCCCACGGAGTGAGCAGTTCTTC. Amino acid sequence: CSVVPPPRSEQFF.

This clonotype was recorded a few times. The chain uses TRBV5-1 and TRBJ2-3; 10 positions match TRBD2. The CDR3 extends over 15 amino acids. The ends lost 4 bases at V and 2 bases at J; junction bases unmatched: 4. Germline V gene sequence: CDR1 SGHRS, CDR2 YFSETQ. The CDR3 DNA is TGCGCCAGCAGCACTAGCGGGGTGCCCACAGATACGCAGTATTTT. Encoded protein: CASSTSGVPTDTQYF.

This clonotype was seen a few times. This chain uses TRBV12-3 or TRBV12-4 with TRBJ2-5; the match to TRBD2 covers 14 bases. The CDR3 totals 16 residues. The junction had 3 bases not matched to a gene; V was cut back by 5 bases and J by 1 base. Here the CDR3 DNA reads TGTGCCAGCAGTGGGGGACTAGCGGGGGCCCAAGAGACCCAGTACTTC. Protein: CASSGGLAGAQETQYF.

This clonotype has ten or more counts. Here the CDR3 reads CASSPSWGGQETQYF. In DNA form, the CDR3 reads TGTGCCAGCAGCCCCTCCTGGGGGGGGCAAGAGACCCAGTACTTC. The V and J genes are TRBV11-2 and TRBJ2-5, with 7 positions matching TRBD2. V lost 5 bases to trimming and J lost 2 bases; unmatched junction nucleotides: 8. Germline lookup yields CDR1 SGHAT and CDR2 FQNNGV. The CDR3 is 15 residues long.

This clonotype was observed at least ten times. DNA of the CDR3: TGCGCCAGCAGCCAAGATTGGATTAGCAATCAGCCCCAGCATTTT. It encodes CASSQDWISNQPQHF. The V and J genes are TRBV4-1 and TRBJ1-5; unclear D gene. CDR1 and CDR2 (germline): MGHRA, YSYEKL. The CDR3 length is 15 residues. Trimming removed 0 bases at V and 0 bases at J, with 6 bases between.

This rearrangement joins TRBV12-3 or TRBV12-4 to TRBJ1-6, with 7 bases fitting TRBD1. V was clipped by 5 bases and J by 10 bases; unmatched bases: 8. This CDR3 contains 14 residues. This CDR3 reads CASSIDRDGSPLHF. The CDR3 DNA is TGTGCCAGCAGTATCGACAGGGATGGATCACCCCTCCACTTT.

This clonotype occurred many times. This CDR3 is CASSRILAGYSDTQYF. The CDR3 nucleotides are TGTGCCAGCAGCCGCATACTAGCGGGATACTCTGATACGCAGTATTTT. The chain links TRBV4-2 to TRBJ2-3, with TRBD2 matching over 10 bases. V trimming: 4 bases; J trimming: 6 bases; junction bases outside the gene matches: 10. CDR1 and CDR2 (germline): LGHNA, YNFKEQ. This CDR3 has 16 amino acids.

This clonotype was seen only a few times. The rearrangement uses TRBV5-5 and TRBJ2-3; TRBD1 is a possible D gene (7 bases). The germline CDR1 and CDR2 sequences are SGHKS and YYEKEE (reference sequence). The CDR3 has 16 amino acids. Trimming pared 2 bases from V and 2 bases from J, leaving 15 bases between. The CDR3 region is CASSFRGAEYTDTQYF. The CDR3 DNA is TGTGCCAGCAGCTTCAGGGGGGCCGAATACACAGATACGCAGTATTTT.

The table lists this clonotype with a few counts. This sequence joins TRBV27 and TRBJ2-3; TRBD1 or TRBD2 may be the D gene (5 bases each). The CDR3 loop spans 16 amino acids. CDR1 is MNHEY and CDR2 is SMNVEV in the germline V gene (reference sequence). Trimming took 7 bases from V and 0 from J, leaving 17 bases between them. The CDR3 spells CASTTTGTRSTDTQYF. The CDR3 bases are TGTGCCAGCACCACCACTGGGACGCGGAGCACAGATACGCAGTATTTT.

Of note for this clonotype: One end of the junction fails to match germline, which may point to a read error. V and J are TRBV29-1 and TRBJ2-1; 10 nucleotides agree with TRBD2. In germline, CDR1 is SQVTM, CDR2 ANQGSEA. The CDR3 has 15 amino acids. The CDR3: CSGEEASGGYNEQFF. CDR3 in DNA: TGCAGCGGTGAAGAGGCTAGCGGGGGATACAATGAGCAGTTCTTC.

This clonotype was seen a handful of times. The V gene is TRBV27, the J gene TRBJ2-1, with D hard to call. CDR3 size: 14 residues. Germline V lookup: CDR1 MNHEY, CDR2 SMNVEV (reference sequence). Between the trimmed V and J ends, which lost 3 bases and 4 bases, there was a span of 10 bases. CDR3 protein: CASSLQARYNEQFF. The CDR3 DNA reads TGTGCCAGCAGTTTGCAGGCCCGATACAATGAGCAGTTCTTC.

The chain recombines TRBV10-3 with TRBJ1-2, with unresolved D. Germline V gene lookup returns CDR1 ENHRY and CDR2 SYGVKD. Trimming shortened V by 6 bases and J by 7 bases, and 12 bases separated the two germline ends. The CDR3 extends over 12 amino acids. The CDR3 nucleotides are TGTGCCATCAGAGCCCGTATTGGTGGCTACACCTTC. Translation: CAIRARIGGYTF.

V and J are TRBV4-3 and TRBJ2-3, with no clear D. Trimming took 0 bases from V and 2 from J, leaving 18 bases between them. Germline lookup yields CDR1 LGHNA and CDR2 YSLEER. The length of the CDR3 is 18 residues. The CDR3 reads CASSQDATLRSLTDTQYF. In nucleotides, the CDR3 is TGCGCCAGCAGCCAAGATGCCACCCTCCGTTCTCTCACAGATACGCAGTATTTT.

The chain has TRBV7-9 and TRBJ2-5, with D perhaps TRBD1 (6 bases). This CDR3 has 15 amino acids. Germline lookup yields CDR1 SEHNR and CDR2 FQNEAQ (reference sequence). V was shortened by 4 bases and J by 7 bases, with 19 bases between the two germline ends. The CDR3 nucleotides are TGTGCCAGCAGCTCCCCAAGAGCAGGGGTCGGGACCCAGTACTTC. This sequence encodes CASSSPRAGVGTQYF. The full variable domain, with the rest looked up from reference TRBV7-9 and TRBJ2-5, is DTGVSQNPRHKITKRGQNVTFRCDPISEHNRLYWYRQTLGQGPEFLTYFQNEAQLEKSRLLSDRFSAERPKGSFSTLEIQRTEQGDSAMYLCASSSPRAGVGTQYFGPGTRLLVL.

The genes are TRBV7-9 and TRBJ2-3; the D is unclear. V was trimmed by 3 bases and J by 1 base, leaving 14 bases between them. The germline V gene has CDR1 SEHNR and CDR2 FQNEAQ (reference sequence). This CDR3 is 16 amino acids long. CDR3 in amino acids: CASSFVVAVRTDTQYF. CDR3 DNA sequence: TGTGCCAGCAGCTTTGTCGTGGCAGTCCGCACAGATACGCAGTATTTT.

In its sample, this clonotype was seen a few times. The V and J genes are TRBV7-8 and TRBJ1-3; weak D call: TRBD1 (6 bases). This CDR3 has 17 residues. V was pared by 4 bases and J by 0 bases, with 16 bases between. Germline V gives CDR1 SGHVS, CDR2 FQNEAQ. This CDR3 is CASSSKGGPVSGNTIYF. CDR3 bases: TGTGCCAGCAGCTCAAAGGGGGGCCCGGTCTCTGGAAACACCATATATTTT. Complete variable domain (other parts from reference TRBV7-8 and TRBJ1-3): GAGVSQSPRYKVAKRGQDVALRCDPISGHVSLFWYQQALGQGPEFLTYFQNEAQLDKSGLPSDRFFAERPEGSVSTLKIQRTQQEDSAVYLCASSSKGGPVSGNTIYFGEGSWLTVV.

This clonotype was counted between two and nine times. The J gene is TRBJ1-1, the V gene TRBV20-1, with D uncertain. The CDR3 spans 15 residues. The germline CDR1 and CDR2 sequences are DFQATT and SNEGSKA (reference sequence). The germline V and J ends were trimmed by 2 bases and 2 bases, with 15 bases remaining between them. The CDR3 here is CSARLGPPDNTEAFF. CDR3 nucleotides: TGCAGTGCTAGACTCGGACCCCCGGATAACACTGAAGCTTTCTTT.